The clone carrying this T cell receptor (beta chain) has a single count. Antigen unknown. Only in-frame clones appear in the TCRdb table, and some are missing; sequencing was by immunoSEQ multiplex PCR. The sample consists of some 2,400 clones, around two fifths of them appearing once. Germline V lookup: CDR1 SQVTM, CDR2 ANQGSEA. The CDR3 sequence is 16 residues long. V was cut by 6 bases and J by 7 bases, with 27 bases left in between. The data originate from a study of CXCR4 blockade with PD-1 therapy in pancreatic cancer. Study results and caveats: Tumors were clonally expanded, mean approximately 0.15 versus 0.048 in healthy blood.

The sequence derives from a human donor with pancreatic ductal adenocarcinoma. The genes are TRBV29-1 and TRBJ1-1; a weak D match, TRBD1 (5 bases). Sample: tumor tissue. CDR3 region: CSVGDQRPGSLLEAFF. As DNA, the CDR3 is TGCAGCGTCGGGGACCAGAGACCTGGCAGCCTCCTTGAAGCTTTCTTT.